These T cell receptor beta chains were read from a single sample in a study of OX40 agonist ivuxolimab in advanced cancers. The repertoire was sequenced with immunoSEQ multiplex PCR; TCRdb's copy has only in-frame clones and lacks some. Of roughly 60,000 clones in the sample, 80% to 90% were seen once. The sample consisted of CD4+ or CD8+ T cells sorted from blood, taken in a trial of the OX40 agonist ivuxolimab. These receptors came from an adult with an advanced solid tumor such as melanoma, head and neck, liver or kidney cancer. Both conserved end residues are part of each CDR3. A D gene is named only where the DNA matches it firmly. Rows may omit the clone size; those that give it use once, few, many or a size class.

TRBJ1-3 | - | TRBV5-6 | - | CAPKGWQLGNTIYF | TGTGCCCCCAAAGGGTGGCAGCTTGGAAACACCATATATTTT
TRBJ1-1 | - | TRBV9 | once | CASSVDYSNTEAFF | TGTGCCAGCAGCGTAGATTACAGTAACACTGAAGCTTTCTTT
TRBJ2-5 | - | TRBV7-9 | - | CASSLAETQYF | TGTGCCAGCAGCTTAGCCGAGACCCAGTACTTC
TRBJ2-3 | TRBD2 | TRBV5-4 | - | CASSFGPASGYSRF | TGTGCCAGCAGCTTCGGGCCAGCTAGCGGATATAGTCGGTTT
TRBJ1-5 | - | TRBV29-1 | - | CSVLDTLEYF | TGCAGCGTTCTTGACACTCTTGAGTACTTT
TRBJ2-3 | - | TRBV6-1 | - | CASSESDTDTQYF | TGTGCCAGCAGTGAATCGGATACAGATACGCAGTATTTT
TRBJ2-1 | TRBD2 | TRBV7-7 | once | CASSPLAGGPVEQFF | TGTGCCAGCAGCCCCCTAGCGGGGGGGCCCGTTGAGCAGTTCTTC
TRBJ2-3 | - | TRBV5-8 | once | CASSRDSGPFAQYF | TGTGCCAGCAGCCGGGACAGCGGGCCCTTTGCGCAGTATTTT
TRBJ2-7 | - | TRBV7-2 | - | CASSAKRVFGEQYF | TGTGCCAGCAGCGCCAAGAGGGTTTTCGGCGAGCAGTACTTC
TRBJ1-2 | - | TRBV28 | - | CASRPRGGARYGYTF | TGTGCCAGCAGACCCCGTGGGGGAGCCCGCTATGGCTACACCTTC
TRBJ2-1 | - | TRBV19 | few | CASRRDHASPRGEFF | TGTGCCAGTCGCCGGGACCATGCTAGCCCGAGAGGGGAGTTCTTC